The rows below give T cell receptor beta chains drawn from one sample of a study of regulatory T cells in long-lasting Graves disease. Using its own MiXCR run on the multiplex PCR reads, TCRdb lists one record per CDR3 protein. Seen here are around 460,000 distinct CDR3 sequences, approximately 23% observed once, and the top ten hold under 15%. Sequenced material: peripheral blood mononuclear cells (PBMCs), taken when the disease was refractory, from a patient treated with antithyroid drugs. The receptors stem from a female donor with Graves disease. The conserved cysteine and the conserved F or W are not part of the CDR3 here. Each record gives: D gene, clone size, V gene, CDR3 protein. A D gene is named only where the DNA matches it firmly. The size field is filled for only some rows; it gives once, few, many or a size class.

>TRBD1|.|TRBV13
ASSTGTGGIYEQY
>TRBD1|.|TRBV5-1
ASTGGGSTNEKLF
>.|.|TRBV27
ASSLLEDYEQY
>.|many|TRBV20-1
SARGWTDSYEQY
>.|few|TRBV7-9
ASSPTRNEQY
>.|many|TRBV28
ASSLPGSTEAF
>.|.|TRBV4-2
ASSQDVRPNTEAF
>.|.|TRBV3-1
ASSQGSLGLY
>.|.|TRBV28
ASSLPSFSRGDSPLH
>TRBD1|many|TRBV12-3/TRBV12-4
ASRGQRNQPQH
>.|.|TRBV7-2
ASSLAGVITGELF
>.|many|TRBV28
ASMTVNTEAF
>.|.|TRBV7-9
ASSPSSRTYEQY
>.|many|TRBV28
ASSQGGHPMG
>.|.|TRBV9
ASSPTSYPNQPQH
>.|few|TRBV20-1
SARNEQY
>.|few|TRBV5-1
ASSLTPPNTGELF
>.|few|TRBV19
ASNRGGNQPQH
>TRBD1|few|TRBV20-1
SAQIPGQPLNTEAF
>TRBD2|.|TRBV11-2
ASSLAGGPYNEQF
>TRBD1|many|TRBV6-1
ASRTGNYPYEQY
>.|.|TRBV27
ASSLSGAGYEQY
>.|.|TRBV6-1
STLRGPGANVLT
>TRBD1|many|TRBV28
ASRQGKDYGYT
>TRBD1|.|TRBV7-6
ASSHPPGGVYGYT
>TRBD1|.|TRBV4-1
ASSFPGTGQETQY
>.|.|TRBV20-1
SATISGVRGYEQY
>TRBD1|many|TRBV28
ASSLWSGQGYT
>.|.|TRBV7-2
ASSLAGTPDTIY
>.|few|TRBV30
AWSVWGSGTEAF
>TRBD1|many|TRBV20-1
SARVPGQGETQY
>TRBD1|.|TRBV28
ASSFLRTGVTDTQY
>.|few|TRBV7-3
ASSLINREQTKETQY
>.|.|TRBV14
ASRNQPQH
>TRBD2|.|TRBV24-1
ATSDPGGGHTGELF
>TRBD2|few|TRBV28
ASSLPLAGGGNEQF
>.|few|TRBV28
ASISQGSQPQH
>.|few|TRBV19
ASSWGSEKLF
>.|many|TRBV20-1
SAAGNTEAF
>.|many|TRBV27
ASSAQGNYGYT
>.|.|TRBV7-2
ASSKSGGNEKLF
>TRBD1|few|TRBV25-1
ASRTGWDTEAF
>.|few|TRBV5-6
ASSLQSWNTEAF
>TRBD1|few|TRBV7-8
ASSLSQGVVTNEKLF
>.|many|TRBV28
ASSPQGTEQY
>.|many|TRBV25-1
GILGAKGYGYT
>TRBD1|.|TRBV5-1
ASSPTGQGAMNTEAF
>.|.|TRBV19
ASSIGGGDGQPQH
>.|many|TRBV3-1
ASSQEWQIQETQY
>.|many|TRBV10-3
AITSGGRGNTEAF
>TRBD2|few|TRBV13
ASSLVPGLADQETQY
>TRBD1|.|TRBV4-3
ASSQQGVHT
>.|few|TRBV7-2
ASSLAVRGTEAF
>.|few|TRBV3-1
ASSQGETLGAF
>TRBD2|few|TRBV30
AWSVTGGETQY
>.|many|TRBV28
ASTSGTLRETQY
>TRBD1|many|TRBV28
ASSLYRGVNQPQH